Listed below are T cell receptor beta chains from one sample, sequenced in a study of beta chain features in type 1 diabetes. TCRdb's table, derived via immunoSEQ multiplex PCR, lists solely in-frame clones and lacks some. The sample holds around 130,000 clones, roughly 10% seen once. Sequences were obtained from central memory CD4+ T cells from blood. The origin of the receptors is a man under 40 with type 1 diabetes. The CDR3 runs from the conserved cysteine through the conserved F or W. A D gene is named only where the DNA matches it firmly. Size is omitted from some rows. Given values are once, few, many or a class for expanded clones.

clone_size,j_call,v_call,d_call,cdr3_aa,cdr3_nt
few,TRBJ1-6,TRBV5-4,TRBD1,CASSSRDSNSPLHF,TGTGCCAGCAGCAGCCGGGACAGTAATTCACCCCTCCACTTT
many,TRBJ2-2,TRBV13,NA,CASSLRLNTGELFF,TGTGCCAGCAGCCTTCGACTCAACACCGGGGAGCTGTTTTTT
NA,TRBJ2-5,TRBV11-2,NA,CASSLGRSGQETQYF,TGTGCCAGCAGCTTAGGAAGGAGCGGCCAAGAGACCCAGTACTTC
once,TRBJ1-2,TRBV4-3,NA,CASSQDQSLTGGYTF,TGCGCCAGCAGCCAAGATCAAAGTCTAACGGGTGGCTACACCTTC
NA,TRBJ2-3,TRBV7-2,TRBD2,CASSWGGGTDTQYF,TGTGCCAGCAGTTGGGGGGGTGGCACAGATACGCAGTATTTT
NA,TRBJ2-5,TRBV28,TRBD2,CAVKNSAGGARETQYF,TGTGCAGTAAAGAATTCCGCGGGGGGGGCGAGAGAGACCCAGTACTTC
few,TRBJ2-3,TRBV18,NA,CASSPLISTDTQYF,TGTGCCAGCTCACCGCTAATTAGCACAGATACGCAGTATTTT
few,TRBJ1-1,TRBV10-3,TRBD1,CAINKDRDTEAFF,TGTGCCATCAATAAGGACAGGGATACTGAAGCTTTCTTT
NA,TRBJ2-7,TRBV11-2,NA,CASSLGSGAAYEQYF,TGTGCCAGCAGCCTCGGCTCAGGGGCGGCCTACGAGCAGTACTTC
NA,TRBJ2-7,TRBV7-2,NA,CASSRSAGAHYEQYF,TGTGCCAGCAGCCGGAGCGCAGGGGCCCACTACGAGCAGTACTTC
few,TRBJ1-4,TRBV6-6,NA,CASRGGLNEKLFF,TGTGCCAGCAGGGGCGGACTCAACGAAAAACTGTTTTTT
NA,TRBJ1-2,TRBV14,NA,CASSQADRWDGYTF,TGTGCCAGCAGCCAAGCGGACAGATGGGATGGCTACACCTTC
many,TRBJ2-3,TRBV5-1,NA,CASSLQGSTDTQYF,TGCGCCAGCAGCTTGCAGGGGAGCACAGATACGCAGTATTTT
NA,TRBJ2-6,TRBV10-3,NA,CAISEGQTGANVLTF,TGTGCCATCAGTGAGGGACAAACGGGGGCCAACGTCCTGACTTTC
few,TRBJ1-5,TRBV15,TRBD1,CATSRDWSRDSYSNQPQHF,TGTGCCACCAGCAGAGATTGGTCCCGGGACAGCTATAGCAATCAGCCCCAGCATTTT
NA,TRBJ2-5,TRBV4-2,NA,CASSPHGGTGQETQYF,TGTGCCAGCAGCCCCCACGGGGGGACAGGACAAGAGACCCAGTACTTC
few,TRBJ1-2,TRBV6-4,TRBD1,CASSEQQGTGGYTF,TGTGCCAGCAGTGAACAACAGGGGACGGGGGGCTACACCTTC
NA,TRBJ2-1,TRBV7-2,NA,CASSLGAPRNEQFF,TGTGCCAGCAGCTTAGGGGCGCCCCGAAATGAGCAGTTCTTC
few,TRBJ1-1,TRBV19,NA,CASTLGANAEAFF,TGTGCCAGTACCTTGGGCGCTAACGCTGAAGCTTTCTTT
NA,TRBJ2-7,TRBV28,NA,CASSTGFPTYEQYF,TGTGCCAGCAGTACAGGGTTCCCCACCTACGAGCAGTACTTC
NA,TRBJ2-7,TRBV25-1,TRBD1,CASSGTGGPYEQYF,TGTGCCAGCAGTGGTACAGGGGGACCCTACGAGCAGTACTTC
few,TRBJ2-7,TRBV18,NA,CASSPSGLSKSSYEQYF,TGTGCCAGCTCACCAAGCGGTTTGTCCAAGAGCTCCTACGAGCAGTACTTC
NA,TRBJ1-4,TRBV7-9,NA,CASTIGSSNEKLFF,TGTGCCAGCACGATAGGGAGTTCTAATGAAAAACTGTTTTTT
NA,TRBJ2-2,TRBV5-1,TRBD1,CASSLTGGNVGELFF,TGCGCCAGCAGCCTCACAGGGGGAAATGTCGGGGAGCTGTTTTTT
few,TRBJ2-1,TRBV9,TRBD2,CASSGLAGGREEQFF,TGTGCCAGCAGCGGCTTAGCGGGGGGGCGAGAGGAGCAGTTCTTC
few,TRBJ2-6,TRBV10-3,NA,CAISEGPGTGANVLTF,TGTGCCATCAGTGAAGGCCCAGGAACTGGGGCCAACGTCCTGACTTTC
few,TRBJ2-5,TRBV2,TRBD2,CASRQTSGGAAETQYF,TGTGCCAGCAGACAGACTAGCGGGGGGGCGGCAGAGACCCAGTACTTC
NA,TRBJ1-2,TRBV28,TRBD1,CASSPYRGGGYTF,TGTGCCAGCAGTCCTTACAGGGGCGGCGGCTACACCTTC
few,TRBJ2-3,TRBV5-4,NA,CASSFPGDTDTQYF,TGTGCCAGCAGCTTCCCGGGGGATACAGATACGCAGTATTTT
few,TRBJ2-5,TRBV21-1,NA,CASRPHREETQYF,TGTGCCAGCCGACCCCACAGGGAAGAGACCCAGTACTTC
few,TRBJ1-1,TRBV11-2,TRBD1,CASSLDRGSEAFF,TGTGCCAGCAGCCTTGACAGGGGATCTGAAGCTTTCTTT
few,TRBJ2-7,TRBV18,NA,CASSPPQGGRYEQYF,TGTGCCAGCTCACCCCCCCAAGGGGGTCGCTACGAGCAGTACTTC
NA,TRBJ2-7,TRBV7-2,TRBD2,CASSSAGGKEQYF,TGTGCCAGCAGCTCAGCGGGGGGGAAGGAGCAGTACTTC
few,TRBJ1-1,TRBV4-1,TRBD1,CASSAGQGNTEAFF,TGCGCCAGCAGCGCTGGACAGGGGAACACTGAAGCTTTCTTT
NA,TRBJ2-1,TRBV5-1,TRBD2,CASSLGPASGGAWNEQFF,TGCGCCAGCAGCTTGGGCCCCGCTAGCGGGGGGGCTTGGAATGAGCAGTTCTTC
NA,TRBJ2-3,TRBV4-3,NA,CASSQGNRRTSTDTQYF,TGCGCCAGCAGCCAAGGTAACCGGAGAACTAGCACAGATACGCAGTATTTT
NA,TRBJ2-7,TRBV28,NA,CASIDPTGTYEQYF,TGTGCCAGCATAGACCCGACGGGGACCTACGAGCAGTACTTC
NA,TRBJ2-5,TRBV2,TRBD2,CASRLLAGVETQYF,TGTGCCAGCAGGCTACTAGCGGGGGTGGAGACCCAGTACTTC
NA,TRBJ1-2,TRBV28,TRBD1,CASTISDRASGYTF,TGTGCCAGCACCATTTCTGACAGGGCGTCTGGCTACACCTTC
few,TRBJ1-1,TRBV7-2,NA,CASSLPGGGTEAFF,TGTGCCAGCAGCTTACCGGGCGGGGGAACTGAAGCTTTCTTT
many,TRBJ1-5,TRBV11-2,NA,CASSLSSDQPQHF,TGTGCCAGCAGCTTATCGTCCGATCAGCCCCAGCATTTT
NA,TRBJ2-3,TRBV4-1,NA,CASSQANLVVADTQYF,TGCGCCAGCAGCCAAGCCAACCTCGTCGTAGCAGATACGCAGTATTTT
few,TRBJ2-1,TRBV7-2,TRBD2,CASNKAGGPFYGEQFF,TGTGCCAGCAACAAAGCGGGGGGGCCTTTTTATGGTGAGCAGTTCTTC
few,TRBJ2-7,TRBV7-8,NA,CASSSREGRSLYEQYF,TGTGCCAGCAGCTCACGAGAGGGTAGGAGTCTCTACGAGCAGTACTTC
once,TRBJ2-3,TRBV6-4,TRBD1,CASSAGGQGEDTQYF,TGTGCCAGCAGTGCCGGTGGACAGGGCGAGGATACGCAGTATTTT
few,TRBJ2-3,TRBV7-9,NA,CASSLFQGSDTQYF,TGTGCCAGCAGCTTATTTCAGGGGTCAGATACGCAGTATTTT
NA,TRBJ1-6,TRBV4-3,NA,CASSLRQGNSPLHF,TGCGCCAGCAGCCTCAGGCAGGGAAATTCACCCCTCCACTTT
NA,TRBJ2-7,TRBV4-2,NA,CASSQDFDPQGGTYEQYF,TGTGCCAGCAGCCAAGATTTTGACCCGCAGGGGGGAACCTACGAGCAGTACTTC
NA,TRBJ2-1,TRBV2,TRBD1,CASSPGQGVREQFF,TGTGCCAGCAGTCCGGGACAGGGGGTGCGGGAGCAGTTCTTC
few,TRBJ2-4,TRBV6-5,TRBD2,CASSSPGGWAKNIQYF,TGTGCCAGCAGTTCGCCCGGGGGGTGGGCCAAAAACATTCAGTACTTC
NA,TRBJ1-2,TRBV7-9,TRBD1,CASSLGGTGIGGYTF,TGTGCCAGCAGCTTAGGTGGGACAGGGATCGGCGGCTACACCTTC
few,TRBJ2-1,TRBV11-2,TRBD1,CASSRDSPYNEQFF,TGTGCCAGCAGCCGGGACAGCCCTTACAATGAGCAGTTCTTC
NA,TRBJ1-1,TRBV7-2,NA,CASSLAGGGGRAFF,TGTGCCAGCAGCTTAGCGGGCGGGGGAGGAAGAGCTTTCTTT
few,TRBJ2-3,TRBV5-6,TRBD2,CASSPWGLAGTDTQYF,TGTGCCAGCAGCCCCTGGGGACTAGCGGGAACAGATACGCAGTATTTT
few,TRBJ1-2,TRBV2,NA,CASSRQDYGYTF,TGTGCCAGCAGCCGACAGGACTATGGCTACACCTTC
few,TRBJ1-6,TRBV2,NA,CASSTTGTNSPLHF,TGTGCCAGCAGTACTACAGGGACCAATTCACCCCTCCACTTT
few,TRBJ2-1,TRBV5-4,TRBD1,CASSPGTASYNEQFF,TGTGCCAGCAGCCCAGGGACAGCTAGCTACAATGAGCAGTTCTTC
NA,TRBJ2-5,TRBV5-1,NA,CASSLTGGESETQYF,TGCGCCAGCAGCCTAACTGGCGGGGAGTCGGAGACCCAGTACTTC
few,TRBJ2-7,TRBV4-3,NA,CASSQGARGGYEQYF,TGCGCCAGCAGCCAAGGTGCTAGGGGGGGGTACGAGCAGTACTTC